A few counts support the clone carrying this T cell receptor (beta chain). These data are taken from a study of human T cells and chemical hapten exposure. The CDR3 covers 13 residues. CDR1 is MDHEN, CDR2 SYDVKM, per germline. The junction had 4 bases not matched to a gene; V was cut back by 8 bases and J by 5 bases. TCRdb re-called the RACE reads through MiXCR, storing one row per CDR3 protein. This table has 180,000 or so distinct CDR3 sequences, approximately 31% appearing once. Time point reported: pre-sensitization, week 0. Regarding treatment: therapeutic diphenylcyclopropenone sensitization with weekly scalp DPC.

The material sequenced was whole blood, taken in connection with sensitization to the hapten diphenylcyclopropenone (DPC). The J gene is TRBJ2-5, the V gene TRBV28, with 11 nucleotides matching TRBD1. This TCR was recovered from a woman aged 30 to 39 with alopecia areata. Some clones in this sample may be carry-over from other donors' samples. The CDR3 here is CASAGQGVETQYF. CDR3 nucleotide sequence: TGTGCCAGCGCGGGACAGGGGGTGGAGACCCAGTACTTC.